These 3 T cell receptor beta chains were all obtained from the same sample, sequenced in a study of T cell responses to AZD1222 COVID-19 vaccine. Profiling relied on immunoSEQ multiplex PCR, and the TCRdb table lists in-frame clones only, not all of them. The table shows tens of thousands of clones, with around 86% occurring only once. This specimen was peripheral blood, taken on day 0 of AZD1222 vaccination. The receptors were gathered from an adult in good health.

V usage is TRBV28 and J usage is TRBJ1-3, with 7 bases matching TRBD1. Germline lookup yields CDR1 MDHEN and CDR2 SYDVKM. CDR3 length equals 14 residues. V lost 2 bases to trimming and J lost 2 bases; unmatched junction nucleotides: 0. This chain's CDR3 is CASSLQGAGNTIYF. CDR3 nucleotides: TGTGCCAGCAGTTTACAGGGGGCTGGAAACACCATATATTTT.

The chain couples TRBV28 to TRBJ1-5; D gene uncertain. The CDR3 totals 15 residues. Germline V gene lookup returns CDR1 MDHEN and CDR2 SYDVKM. V was clipped by 2 bases and J by 6 bases, with 14 bases between them. The CDR3, as DNA: TGTGCCAGCAGTTTACTCGGGAATTTCGCTCAGCCCCAGCATTTT. Translation gives CASSLLGNFAQPQHF.

This chain links TRBV2 with TRBJ1-5; TRBD1 matches 9 bases. CDR3 size: 18 residues. CDR1 and CDR2 from the germline V gene are SNHLY and FYNNEI. V lost 4 bases and J lost 5; bases outside the gene matches: 15. CDR3 sequence reads: CASSGLRARDRVDQPQHF. For the CDR3, the DNA is TGTGCCAGCAGTGGCCTTAGGGCCCGGGACAGGGTTGATCAGCCCCAGCATTTT. Variable domain in full (rest from reference TRBV2 and TRBJ1-5): EPEVTQTPSHQVTQMGQEVILRCVPISNHLYFYWYRQILGQKVEFLVSFYNNEISEKSEIFDDQFSVERPDGSNFTLKIRSTKLEDSAMYFCASSGLRARDRVDQPQHFGDGTRLSIL.